This is a list of T cell receptor beta chains from one sample in a study of pediatric ulcerative colitis. Repertoires were generated with immunoSEQ multiplex PCR, while TCRdb's copy carries only in-frame clones and drops some. In the table there are tens of thousands of clones, around 69% of which are singletons. Specimen: gut tissue. Receptors originate from a boy aged 5-17 years with severe ulcerative colitis. Each CDR3 is given with its conserved first and last residue. Fields, in order: clone size, V gene, D gene, CDR3 length, J gene, CDR3 protein, CDR3 DNA. A D gene is named only where the DNA matches it firmly. The size entry is marked missing in some rows and otherwise reads once, few, many or a size class.

abundance: .
v_gene: TRBV15
d_gene: .
len: 16
j_gene: TRBJ2-2
CDR3aa: CATSRERRQNTGELFF
CDR3nt: TGTGCCACCAGCAGAGAACGGAGACAGAACACCGGGGAGCTGTTTTTT

abundance: .
v_gene: TRBV4-1
d_gene: TRBD1
len: 18
j_gene: TRBJ1-1
CDR3aa: CASSQGPDRALLNTEAFF
CDR3nt: TGCGCCAGCAGCCAAGGCCCGGACAGGGCACTACTGAACACTGAAGCTTTCTTT

abundance: .
v_gene: TRBV29-1
d_gene: .
len: 12
j_gene: TRBJ1-2
CDR3aa: CSVLDGESGYTF
CDR3nt: TGCAGCGTCTTAGACGGAGAATCCGGCTACACCTTC

abundance: once
v_gene: TRBV6-6
d_gene: .
len: 15
j_gene: TRBJ1-5
CDR3aa: CASSYGRDSNQPQHF
CDR3nt: TGTGCCAGCAGTTACGGCCGGGATAGCAATCAGCCCCAGCATTTT

abundance: .
v_gene: TRBV30
d_gene: .
len: 14
j_gene: TRBJ1-2
CDR3aa: CACSVDGLGYGYTF
CDR3nt: TGTGCCTGCTCCGTCGACGGACTTGGCTATGGCTACACCTTC

abundance: .
v_gene: TRBV7-8
d_gene: .
len: 15
j_gene: TRBJ2-1
CDR3aa: CASSSVRPTYNEQFF
CDR3nt: TGTGCCAGCAGCTCAGTGCGCCCGACCTACAATGAGCAGTTCTTC

abundance: .
v_gene: TRBV18
d_gene: .
len: 14
j_gene: TRBJ1-5
CDR3aa: CASSPALRDQPQHF
CDR3nt: TGTGCCAGCTCACCAGCGCTTAGGGATCAGCCCCAGCATTTT

abundance: .
v_gene: TRBV7-6
d_gene: .
len: 14
j_gene: TRBJ2-7
CDR3aa: CASSRQESSYEQYF
CDR3nt: TGTGCCAGCAGCCGACAGGAGAGCTCCTACGAGCAGTACTTC

abundance: .
v_gene: TRBV7-8
d_gene: .
len: 13
j_gene: TRBJ1-2
CDR3aa: CASSLEINYGYTF
CDR3nt: TGTGCCAGCAGCCTAGAGATTAACTATGGCTACACCTTC

abundance: few
v_gene: TRBV27
d_gene: TRBD1
len: 16
j_gene: TRBJ1-6
CDR3aa: CASSPRPGQVNSPLHF
CDR3nt: TGTGCCAGCAGTCCTCGACCGGGACAGGTTAATTCACCCCTCCACTTT

abundance: .
v_gene: TRBV18
d_gene: .
len: 12
j_gene: TRBJ1-1
CDR3aa: CASSPETTEAFF
CDR3nt: TGTGCCAGCTCACCAGAGACGACTGAAGCTTTCTTT

abundance: .
v_gene: TRBV9
d_gene: .
len: 15
j_gene: TRBJ1-4
CDR3aa: CASSATQKTNEKLFF
CDR3nt: TGTGCCAGCAGCGCTACACAGAAGACTAATGAAAAACTGTTTTTT

abundance: once
v_gene: TRBV30
d_gene: TRBD1
len: 13
j_gene: TRBJ1-5
CDR3aa: CAWSGTGNQPQHF
CDR3nt: TGTGCCTGGAGTGGGACAGGGAATCAGCCCCAGCATTTT

abundance: .
v_gene: TRBV4-1
d_gene: .
len: 15
j_gene: TRBJ2-7
CDR3aa: CASSQDSNRLYEQYF
CDR3nt: TGCGCCAGCAGCCAAGATTCAAATCGACTCTACGAGCAGTACTTC

abundance: .
v_gene: TRBV6-5
d_gene: TRBD1
len: 13
j_gene: TRBJ2-7
CDR3aa: CASRRTGAYEQYF
CDR3nt: TGTGCCAGCAGACGGACAGGGGCCTACGAGCAGTACTTC

abundance: .
v_gene: TRBV19
d_gene: .
len: 15
j_gene: TRBJ2-1
CDR3aa: CATDPGRGTPNEQFF
CDR3nt: TGTGCCACCGACCCAGGACGGGGGACTCCCAATGAGCAGTTCTTC

abundance: .
v_gene: TRBV2
d_gene: .
len: 14
j_gene: TRBJ1-2
CDR3aa: CASSDQDSYYGYTF
CDR3nt: TGTGCCAGCAGTGACCAAGACAGTTACTATGGCTACACCTTC

abundance: few
v_gene: TRBV7-2
d_gene: .
len: 16
j_gene: TRBJ2-5
CDR3aa: CASSSLRSLNGGSQYF
CDR3nt: TGTGCCAGCAGCTCTCTTCGCAGCCTAAACGGAGGGTCCCAGTACTTC

abundance: few
v_gene: TRBV4-3
d_gene: .
len: 18
j_gene: TRBJ1-6
CDR3aa: CASSQDKSGSSYNSPLHF
CDR3nt: TGCGCCAGCAGCCAAGACAAGTCCGGGAGCTCCTATAATTCACCCCTCCACTTT

abundance: .
v_gene: TRBV5-6
d_gene: TRBD1
len: 14
j_gene: TRBJ1-2
CDR3aa: CASSLAGTVYGYTF
CDR3nt: TGTGCCAGCAGCTTGGCAGGGACAGTCTATGGCTACACCTTC

abundance: few
v_gene: TRBV5-4
d_gene: .
len: 15
j_gene: TRBJ2-7
CDR3aa: CASSLGSQGSYEQYF
CDR3nt: TGTGCCAGCAGCTTAGGCTCCCAGGGGTCCTACGAGCAGTACTTC

abundance: .
v_gene: TRBV5-5
d_gene: .
len: 16
j_gene: TRBJ1-1
CDR3aa: CASSLDIFTTNTEAFF
CDR3nt: TGTGCCAGCAGCTTGGACATTTTTACAACGAACACTGAAGCTTTCTTT

abundance: .
v_gene: TRBV6-5
d_gene: .
len: 15
j_gene: TRBJ1-6
CDR3aa: CASSYYGGEGSPLHF
CDR3nt: TGTGCCAGCAGTTACTACGGGGGAGAAGGTTCACCCCTCCACTTT

abundance: few
v_gene: TRBV30
d_gene: .
len: 13
j_gene: TRBJ1-5
CDR3aa: CAWSQLSNQPQHF
CDR3nt: TGTGCCTGGAGTCAGCTTAGCAATCAGCCCCAGCATTTT

abundance: .
v_gene: TRBV5-6
d_gene: .
len: 17
j_gene: TRBJ1-2
CDR3aa: CASSLGRSVGLNYGYTF
CDR3nt: TGTGCCAGCAGCTTGGGACGATCGGTCGGCCTCAACTATGGCTACACCTTC

abundance: .
v_gene: TRBV19
d_gene: .
len: 15
j_gene: TRBJ1-5
CDR3aa: CASSSDYYSNQPQHF
CDR3nt: TGTGCCAGTAGTTCGGACTATTATAGCAATCAGCCCCAGCATTTT

abundance: few
v_gene: TRBV4-1
d_gene: .
len: 17
j_gene: TRBJ2-1
CDR3aa: CASSQDGPSRSYNEQFF
CDR3nt: TGCGCCAGCAGCCAAGACGGGCCTAGCCGATCCTACAATGAGCAGTTCTTC

abundance: .
v_gene: TRBV7-2
d_gene: .
len: 13
j_gene: TRBJ1-4
CDR3aa: CASSLGPNEKLFF
CDR3nt: TGTGCCAGCAGCTTAGGACCGAATGAAAAACTGTTTTTT

abundance: .
v_gene: TRBV30
d_gene: TRBD1
len: 15
j_gene: TRBJ2-1
CDR3aa: CAWSALGGQGPFQFF
CDR3nt: TGTGCCTGGAGCGCTCTGGGAGGACAGGGCCCCTTTCAGTTCTTC

abundance: .
v_gene: TRBV10-1
d_gene: TRBD1
len: 19
j_gene: TRBJ2-3
CDR3aa: CASCEPRTGPLWGPDTQYF
CDR3nt: TGCGCCAGCTGTGAACCTCGGACAGGTCCCTTATGGGGGCCAGATACGCAGTATTTT

abundance: .
v_gene: TRBV10-3
d_gene: TRBD1
len: 13
j_gene: TRBJ2-3
CDR3aa: CAIGTGSGDTQYF
CDR3nt: TGTGCCATCGGGACAGGCTCAGGAGATACGCAGTATTTT

abundance: medium-sized
v_gene: TRBV7-8
d_gene: .
len: 13
j_gene: TRBJ2-7
CDR3aa: CASSLGGWYEQYF
CDR3nt: TGTGCCAGCAGCTTAGGGGGTTGGTACGAGCAGTACTTC

abundance: .
v_gene: TRBV9
d_gene: .
len: 15
j_gene: TRBJ2-3
CDR3aa: CASSVEGWVTDTQYF
CDR3nt: TGTGCCAGCAGCGTAGAGGGGTGGGTCACAGATACGCAGTATTTT

abundance: .
v_gene: TRBV11-2
d_gene: TRBD2
len: 15
j_gene: TRBJ2-2
CDR3aa: CASRPTSVLGGELFF
CDR3nt: TGTGCCAGCAGGCCGACTAGCGTCCTTGGCGGGGAGCTGTTTTTT

abundance: .
v_gene: TRBV6-1
d_gene: .
len: 13
j_gene: TRBJ1-2
CDR3aa: CASSLRAVGGYTF
CDR3nt: TGTGCCAGCAGCCTCAGGGCGGTGGGTGGCTACACCTTC

abundance: .
v_gene: TRBV10-1
d_gene: .
len: 13
j_gene: TRBJ1-2
CDR3aa: CASIQGISYGYTF
CDR3nt: TGCGCCAGCATACAGGGTATAAGCTATGGCTACACCTTC

abundance: once
v_gene: TRBV5-1
d_gene: TRBD1
len: 15
j_gene: TRBJ1-2
CDR3aa: CASSRGDRANYGYTF
CDR3nt: TGCGCCAGCAGCCGGGGGGACAGAGCTAACTATGGCTACACCTTC

abundance: .
v_gene: TRBV5-1
d_gene: .
len: 14
j_gene: TRBJ2-7
CDR3aa: CASSPGDRPYEQYF
CDR3nt: TGCGCCAGCAGCCCAGGGGACCGACCCTACGAGCAGTACTTC

abundance: .
v_gene: TRBV27
d_gene: .
len: 14
j_gene: TRBJ2-2
CDR3aa: CASSLRVVVGELFF
CDR3nt: TGTGCCAGCAGTTTACGGGTAGTGGTCGGGGAGCTGTTTTTT

abundance: .
v_gene: TRBV6-1
d_gene: .
len: 13
j_gene: TRBJ1-5
CDR3aa: CASSETGLRPQHF
CDR3nt: TGTGCCAGCAGTGAAACCGGTTTGCGGCCCCAGCATTTT

abundance: .
v_gene: TRBV9
d_gene: .
len: 18
j_gene: TRBJ1-5
CDR3aa: CASRQDGPEEYSNQPQHF
CDR3nt: TGTGCCAGCAGACAAGACGGCCCCGAGGAATATAGCAATCAGCCCCAGCATTTT

abundance: .
v_gene: TRBV18
d_gene: .
len: 11
j_gene: TRBJ2-2
CDR3aa: CASSPDGELFF
CDR3nt: TGTGCCAGCTCACCCGACGGGGAGCTGTTTTTT

abundance: .
v_gene: TRBV5-1
d_gene: .
len: 14
j_gene: TRBJ1-6
CDR3aa: CASSVAGDNSPLHF
CDR3nt: TGCGCCAGCAGCGTCGCAGGGGATAATTCACCCCTCCACTTT

abundance: .
v_gene: TRBV19
d_gene: .
len: 17
j_gene: TRBJ1-6
CDR3aa: CASSMGGSRDYNSPLHF
CDR3nt: TGTGCCAGTAGTATGGGCGGGAGCCGGGACTATAATTCACCCCTCCACTTT

abundance: .
v_gene: TRBV6-1
d_gene: .
len: 15
j_gene: TRBJ1-2
CDR3aa: CASSDPHSGTYGYTF
CDR3nt: TGTGCCAGCAGTGACCCTCATTCGGGGACCTATGGCTACACCTTC